This is a list of T cell receptor beta chains from one sample in a study of blood T cell repertoires in COVID-19. TCRdb keeps only in-frame clones here, not all; method: immunoSEQ multiplex PCR. The data contain about 320,000 clones, around 86% of them singletons. Sequences were obtained from peripheral blood. The receptor source for this set is a woman aged 50 to 60 with acute or convalescent COVID-19. Each CDR3 is given with its conserved first and last residue. The order of the fields is D gene, clone size, V gene, J gene, CDR3 DNA, CDR3 protein. The D gene is left open where the match is weak. Size tells how often a clone was seen (once, few, many) or the class of an expanded clone, and some rows leave it out.

>TRBD2|NA|TRBV4-2|TRBJ2-2
TGTGCCAGCAGCCAAGAACTAGCGGGGCCCGAGAACACCGGGGAGCTGTTTTTT
CASSQELAGPENTGELFF
>NA|NA|TRBV28|TRBJ1-2
TGTGCCAGCAGTCCTGCCGGGATGGGCTACACCTTC
CASSPAGMGYTF
>NA|NA|TRBV29-1|TRBJ2-1
TGCAGCGTTGGCACAGGGGGGGTTTGGGAGCAGTTCTTC
CSVGTGGVWEQFF
>TRBD1|NA|TRBV6-2/TRBV6-3|TRBJ2-5
TGTGCCAGCAGTTACAGGACAGGGATCCAAGAGACCCAGTACTTC
CASSYRTGIQETQYF
>NA|once|TRBV7-8|TRBJ1-5
TGTGCCAGCAGCCCAGGGTTTTATGGCAATCAGCCCCAGCATTTT
CASSPGFYGNQPQHF
>TRBD1|once|TRBV28|TRBJ1-5
TGTGCCAGCTACACAGGGGCCGGGCAGCCCCAGCATTTT
CASYTGAGQPQHF
>TRBD2|NA|TRBV2|TRBJ2-1
TGTGCCAGCAGGGCGCTAGCGGGAGTTTACAATGAGCAGTTCTTC
CASRALAGVYNEQFF
>TRBD1|NA|TRBV27|TRBJ1-5
TGTGCCAGCAGTGACACGGGACAGGGGACAAATCAGCCCCAGCATTTT
CASSDTGQGTNQPQHF
>TRBD1|NA|TRBV4-1|TRBJ1-4
TGCGCCAGCAGCCGGACCGGGACAGCCGTTGAAAAACTGTTTTTT
CASSRTGTAVEKLFF
>TRBD1|NA|TRBV30|TRBJ1-2
TGTGCCTGGACCCGGACAGGCGGAGGCTACACCTTC
CAWTRTGGGYTF
>NA|NA|TRBV28|TRBJ1-5
TGTGCCAGCAGTTTTCTGCCCTATAGCAATCAGCCCCAGCATTTT
CASSFLPYSNQPQHF
>NA|once|TRBV24-1|TRBJ2-3
TGTGCCACCAGTGATTCCCCGCCGGTCGCAGATACGCAGTATTTT
CATSDSPPVADTQYF
>NA|NA|TRBV7-9|TRBJ2-7
TGTGCCAGCGCTAGCGCCTACGAGCAGTACTTC
CASASAYEQYF
>NA|few|TRBV5-1|TRBJ1-5
TGCGCCAGCAGCTTGGACAGAGATCAGCCCCAGCATTTT
CASSLDRDQPQHF
>TRBD2|once|TRBV29-1|TRBJ2-4
TGCAGCGTTGCAAGGGGACTAGCGGGAGCGGGGGGATACGAAAACATTCAGTACTTC
CSVARGLAGAGGYENIQYF
>TRBD1|NA|TRBV5-8|TRBJ1-4
TGTGCCAGCAGCCGCCGGGACAGGGAGCATAATGAAAAACTGTTTTTT
CASSRRDREHNEKLFF
>NA|NA|TRBV7-2|TRBJ2-3
TGTGCCAGCAGCTGGGCCATAACAGATACGCAGTATTTT
CASSWAITDTQYF
>TRBD2|NA|TRBV5-1|TRBJ2-3
TGCGCCAGCACTCGCGCGGGAGGATCAGATACGCAGTATTTT
CASTRAGGSDTQYF
>TRBD1|NA|TRBV10-3|TRBJ1-1
TGTGCCATCAGTGAAAACAGGGGTTCACTCACTGAAGCTTTCTTT
CAISENRGSLTEAFF
>NA|once|TRBV5-6|TRBJ1-5
TGTGCCAGCAGCTTGGCCCGGGACACCACCTCTCAGCCCCAGCATTTT
CASSLARDTTSQPQHF
>NA|NA|TRBV7-2|TRBJ1-5
TGTGCCAGCAGCTTATCCTCGAGCAATCAGCCCCAGCATTTT
CASSLSSSNQPQHF
>TRBD1|NA|TRBV15|TRBJ1-1
TGTGCCACCAGCAGAAATTTTAGGGACAGGGGAGGTACTGAAGCTTTCTTT
CATSRNFRDRGGTEAFF
>NA|NA|TRBV18|TRBJ1-6
TGTGCCAGCTCCCAAACAAATTCACCCCTCCACTTT
CASSQTNSPLHF
>TRBD2|NA|TRBV3-1/TRBV3-2|TRBJ2-5
TGTGCCAGCAGCCAACTAGCGGGAGCCGGTGAGACCCAGTACTTC
CASSQLAGAGETQYF
>NA|NA|TRBV13|TRBJ1-2
TGTGCCAGCAGCTTAGTATTTTTAGGCAGGGGATCCTATGGCTACACCTTC
CASSLVFLGRGSYGYTF
>TRBD2|once|TRBV19|TRBJ2-7
TGTGCCAGTAGTATAGTTAGGACTAGCGGGACCTACGAGCAGTACTTC
CASSIVRTSGTYEQYF
>NA|once|TRBV9|TRBJ1-5
TGTGCCAGCAGCGTAGGAGAAAATAGCAATCAGCCCCAGCATTTT
CASSVGENSNQPQHF
>NA|NA|TRBV30|TRBJ1-1
TGTGCCTGGAGTGAGGGAGGGGGCACTGAAGCTTTCTTT
CAWSEGGGTEAFF
>NA|NA|TRBV24-1|TRBJ2-5
TGTGCCACCAGTGATTTCCGGAGGGGAGTAGAGACCCAGTACTTC
CATSDFRRGVETQYF
>TRBD2|NA|TRBV7-6|TRBJ2-5
TGTGCCAGCAGCTTAGACGGAGTAGCGGGACTGTATGAGACCCAGTACTTC
CASSLDGVAGLYETQYF
>NA|NA|TRBV4-1|TRBJ1-4
TGCGCCAGCAGCCCCCTAACAAGGGGGACTAACGAAAAACTGTTTTTT
CASSPLTRGTNEKLFF
>NA|NA|TRBV28|TRBJ2-7
TGTGCCAGCAGTCTGCTAGCGCGCGCCTCCTACGAGCAGTACTTC
CASSLLARASYEQYF